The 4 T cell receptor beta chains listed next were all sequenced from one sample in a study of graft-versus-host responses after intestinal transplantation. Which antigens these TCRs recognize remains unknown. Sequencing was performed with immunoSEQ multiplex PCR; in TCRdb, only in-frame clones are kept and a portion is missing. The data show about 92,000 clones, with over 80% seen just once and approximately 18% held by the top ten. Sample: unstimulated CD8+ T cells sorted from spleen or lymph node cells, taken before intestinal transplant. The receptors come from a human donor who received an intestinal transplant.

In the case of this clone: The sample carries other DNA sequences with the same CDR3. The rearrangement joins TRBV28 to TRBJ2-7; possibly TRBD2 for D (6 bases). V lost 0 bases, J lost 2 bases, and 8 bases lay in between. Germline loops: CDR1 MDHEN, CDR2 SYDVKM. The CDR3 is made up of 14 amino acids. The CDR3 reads CASSLWEGAYEQYF. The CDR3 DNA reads TGTGCCAGCAGTTTATGGGAGGGAGCCTACGAGCAGTACTTC.

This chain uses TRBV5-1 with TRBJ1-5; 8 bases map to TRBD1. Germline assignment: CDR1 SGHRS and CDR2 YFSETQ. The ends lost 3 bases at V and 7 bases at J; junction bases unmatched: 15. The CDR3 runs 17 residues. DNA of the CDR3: TGCGCCAGCAGCTATAAAGGGACAGGTCAAATAGGCCAGCCCCAGCATTTT. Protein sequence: CASSYKGTGQIGQPQHF. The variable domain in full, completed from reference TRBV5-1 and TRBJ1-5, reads KAGVTQTPRYLIKTRGQQVTLSCSPISGHRSVSWYQQTPGQGLQFLFEYFSETQRNKGNFPGRFSGRQFSNSRSEMNVSTLELGDSALYLCASSYKGTGQIGQPQHFGDGTRLSIL.

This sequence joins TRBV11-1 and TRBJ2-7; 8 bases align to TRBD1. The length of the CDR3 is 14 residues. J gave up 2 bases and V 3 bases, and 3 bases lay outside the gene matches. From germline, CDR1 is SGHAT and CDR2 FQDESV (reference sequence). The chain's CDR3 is CASSFEQGAYEQYF. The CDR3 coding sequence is TGTGCCAGCAGCTTTGAACAGGGGGCCTACGAGCAGTACTTC.

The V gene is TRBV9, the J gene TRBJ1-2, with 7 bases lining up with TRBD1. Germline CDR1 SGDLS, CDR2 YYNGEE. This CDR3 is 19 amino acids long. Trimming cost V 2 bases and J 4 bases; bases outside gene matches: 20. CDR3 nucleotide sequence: TGTGCCAGCAGCGTCCACCCCCGGGACAGATCATCTACCCCCTATGGCTACACCTTC. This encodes CASSVHPRDRSSTPYGYTF. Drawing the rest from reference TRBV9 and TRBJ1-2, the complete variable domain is DSGVTQTPKHLITATGQRVTLRCSPRSGDLSVYWYQQSLDQGLQFLIQYYNGEERAKGNILERFSAQQFPDLHSELNLSSLELGDSALYFCASSVHPRDRSSTPYGYTFGSGTRLTVV.